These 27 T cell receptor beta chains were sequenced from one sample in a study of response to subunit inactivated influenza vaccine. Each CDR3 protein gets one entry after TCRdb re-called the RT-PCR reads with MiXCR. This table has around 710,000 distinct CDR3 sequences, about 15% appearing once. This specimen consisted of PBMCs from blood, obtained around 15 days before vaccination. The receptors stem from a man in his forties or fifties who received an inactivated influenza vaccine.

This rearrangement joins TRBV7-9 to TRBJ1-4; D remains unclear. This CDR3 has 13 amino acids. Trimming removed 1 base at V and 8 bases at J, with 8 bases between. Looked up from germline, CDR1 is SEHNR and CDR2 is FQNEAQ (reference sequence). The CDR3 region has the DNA TGTGCCAGCAGCTTAGGGGTTGCGGAAAAACTGTTTTTT. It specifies CASSLGVAEKLFF.

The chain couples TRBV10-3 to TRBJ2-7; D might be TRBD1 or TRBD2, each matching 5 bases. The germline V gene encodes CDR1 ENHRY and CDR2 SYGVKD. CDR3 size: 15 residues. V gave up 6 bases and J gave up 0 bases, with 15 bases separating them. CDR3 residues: CAISVAGASSYEQYF. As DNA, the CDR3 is TGTGCCATCAGCGTAGCCGGGGCTAGCTCCTACGAGCAGTACTTC.

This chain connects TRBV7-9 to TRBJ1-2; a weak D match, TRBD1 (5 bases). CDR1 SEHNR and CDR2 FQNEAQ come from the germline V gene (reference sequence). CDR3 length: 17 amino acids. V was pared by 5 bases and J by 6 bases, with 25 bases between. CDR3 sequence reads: CASSPNPGTDAEDGYTF. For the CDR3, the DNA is TGTGCCAGCAGCCCAAACCCCGGGACGGACGCTGAGGATGGCTACACCTTC.

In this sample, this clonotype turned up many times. CDR3 bases: TGTGCCAGCAGCCGGGGACAGAGCAATCAGCCCCAGCATTTT. Its translation is CASSRGQSNQPQHF. The chain uses TRBV7-2 and TRBJ1-5, with TRBD1 identical over 7 bases. V gave up 5 bases and J gave up 1 base; unmatched junction bases: 2. The CDR3 has 14 amino acids. CDR1 is SGHTA and CDR2 is FQGNSA in the germline V gene.

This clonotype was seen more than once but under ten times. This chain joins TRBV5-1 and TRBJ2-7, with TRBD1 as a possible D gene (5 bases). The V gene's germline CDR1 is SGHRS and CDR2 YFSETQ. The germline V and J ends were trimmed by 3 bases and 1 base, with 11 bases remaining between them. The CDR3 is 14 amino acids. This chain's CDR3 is CASSSPTESYEQYF. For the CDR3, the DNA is TGCGCCAGCAGCTCTCCGACAGAATCCTACGAGCAGTACTTC. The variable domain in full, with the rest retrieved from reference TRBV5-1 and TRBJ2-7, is KAGVTQTPRYLIKTRGQQVTLSCSPISGHRSVSWYQQTPGQGLQFLFEYFSETQRNKGNFPGRFSGRQFSNSRSEMNVSTLELGDSALYLCASSSPTESYEQYFGPGTRLTVT.

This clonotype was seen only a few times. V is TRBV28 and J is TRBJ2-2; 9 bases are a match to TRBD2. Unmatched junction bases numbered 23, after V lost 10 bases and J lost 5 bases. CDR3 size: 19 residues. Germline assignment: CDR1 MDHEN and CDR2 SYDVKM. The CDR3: CATDAVGARLAGRTGELFF. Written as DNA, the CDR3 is TGTGCCACCGACGCCGTTGGGGCCCGGCTAGCGGGACGAACCGGGGAGCTGTTTTTT. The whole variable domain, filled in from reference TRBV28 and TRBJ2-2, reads DVKVTQSSRYLVKRTGEKVFLECVQDMDHENMFWYRQDPGLGLRLIYFSYDVKMKEKGDIPEGYSVSREKKERFSLILESASTNQTSMYLCATDAVGARLAGRTGELFFGEGSRLTVL.

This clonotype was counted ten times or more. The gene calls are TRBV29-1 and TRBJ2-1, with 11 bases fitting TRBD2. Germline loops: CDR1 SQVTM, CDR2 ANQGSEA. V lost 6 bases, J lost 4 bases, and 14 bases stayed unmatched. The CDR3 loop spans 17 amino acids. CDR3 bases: TGCAGCGTCGATATTATCCCAATAGCGGGAGGGTACAATGAGCAGTTCTTC. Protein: CSVDIIPIAGGYNEQFF.

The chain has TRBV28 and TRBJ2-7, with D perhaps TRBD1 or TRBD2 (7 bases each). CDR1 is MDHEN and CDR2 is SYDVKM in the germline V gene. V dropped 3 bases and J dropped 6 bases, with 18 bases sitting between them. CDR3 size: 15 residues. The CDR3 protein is CASSFEGGGGFEQYF. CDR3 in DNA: TGTGCCAGCAGTTTTGAGGGAGGGGGCGGTTTCGAGCAGTACTTC.

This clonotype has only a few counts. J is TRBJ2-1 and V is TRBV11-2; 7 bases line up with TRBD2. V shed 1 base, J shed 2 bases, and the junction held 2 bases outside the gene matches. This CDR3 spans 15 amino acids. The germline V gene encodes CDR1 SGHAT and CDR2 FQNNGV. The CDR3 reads CASSLGRGAYNEQFF. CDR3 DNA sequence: TGTGCCAGCAGCTTAGGTCGGGGGGCCTACAATGAGCAGTTCTTC. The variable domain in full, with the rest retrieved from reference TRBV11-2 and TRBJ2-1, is EAGVAQSPRYKIIEKRQSVAFWCNPISGHATLYWYQQILGQGPKLLIQFQNNGVVDDSQLPKDRFSAERLKGVDSTLKIQPAKLEDSAVYLCASSLGRGAYNEQFFGPGTRLTVL.

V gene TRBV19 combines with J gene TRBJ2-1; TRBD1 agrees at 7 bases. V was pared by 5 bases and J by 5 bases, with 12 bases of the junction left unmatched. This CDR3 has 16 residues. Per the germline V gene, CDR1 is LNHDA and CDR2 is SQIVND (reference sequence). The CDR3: CASSELDRVKDNEQFF. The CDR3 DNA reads TGTGCCAGTAGTGAACTAGACAGGGTTAAGGACAATGAGCAGTTCTTC.

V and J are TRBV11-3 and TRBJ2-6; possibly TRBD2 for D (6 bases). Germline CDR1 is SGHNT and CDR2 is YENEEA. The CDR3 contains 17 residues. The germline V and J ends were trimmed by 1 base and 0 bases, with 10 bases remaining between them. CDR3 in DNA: TGTGCCAGCAGCTTAGGGTCGGGGGACTCTGGGGCCAACGTCCTGACTTTC. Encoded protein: CASSLGSGDSGANVLTF.

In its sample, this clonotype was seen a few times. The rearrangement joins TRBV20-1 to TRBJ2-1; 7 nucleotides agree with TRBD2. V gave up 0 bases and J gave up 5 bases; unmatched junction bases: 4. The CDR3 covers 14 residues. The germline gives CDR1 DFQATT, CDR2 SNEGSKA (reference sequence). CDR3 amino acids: CSARDGGINNEQFF. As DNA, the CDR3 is TGCAGTGCTAGAGACGGGGGGATTAACAATGAGCAGTTCTTC.

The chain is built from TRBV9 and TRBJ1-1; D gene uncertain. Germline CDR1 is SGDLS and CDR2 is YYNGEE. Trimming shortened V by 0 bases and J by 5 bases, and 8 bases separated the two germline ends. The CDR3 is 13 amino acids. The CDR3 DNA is TGTGCCAGCAGCGTAGAAGGGAGGACTGAAGCTTTCTTT. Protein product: CASSVEGRTEAFF.

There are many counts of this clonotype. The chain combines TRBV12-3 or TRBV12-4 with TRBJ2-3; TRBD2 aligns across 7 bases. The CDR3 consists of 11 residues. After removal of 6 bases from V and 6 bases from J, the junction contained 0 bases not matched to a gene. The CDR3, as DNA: TGTGCCAGCAGCGGGGGGGATACGCAGTATTTT. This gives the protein CASSGGDTQYF.

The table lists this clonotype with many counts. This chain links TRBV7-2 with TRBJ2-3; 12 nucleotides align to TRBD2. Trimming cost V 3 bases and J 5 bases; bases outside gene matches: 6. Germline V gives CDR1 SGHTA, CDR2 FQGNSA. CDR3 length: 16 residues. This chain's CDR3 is CASSFGASGGVDTQYF. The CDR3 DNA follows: TGTGCCAGCAGCTTTGGGGCTAGCGGGGGGGTAGATACGCAGTATTTT.

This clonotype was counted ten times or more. CDR3 sequence: CSVQSLASLDNEQFF. In nucleotides, the CDR3 is TGCAGCGTGCAATCACTAGCGAGTTTAGACAATGAGCAGTTCTTC. The chain employs TRBV29-1 and TRBJ2-1, with TRBD2 matching over 7 bases. Per the germline V gene, CDR1 is SQVTM and CDR2 is ANQGSEA. The CDR3 sequence is 15 residues long. Losses at the gene ends were 6 bases for V and 5 bases for J; bases not matched to a gene: 13.

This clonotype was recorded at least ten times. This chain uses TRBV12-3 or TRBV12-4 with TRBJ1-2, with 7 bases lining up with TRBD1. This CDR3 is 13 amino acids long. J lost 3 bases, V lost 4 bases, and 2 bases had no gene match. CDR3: CASSSQGDYGYTF. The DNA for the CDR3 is TGTGCCAGCAGTTCCCAGGGGGACTATGGCTACACCTTC.

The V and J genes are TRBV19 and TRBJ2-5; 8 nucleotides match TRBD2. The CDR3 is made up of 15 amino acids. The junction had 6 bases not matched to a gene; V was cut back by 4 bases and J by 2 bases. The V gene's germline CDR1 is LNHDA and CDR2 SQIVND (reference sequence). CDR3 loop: CASSTSGLEQETQYF. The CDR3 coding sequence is TGTGCCAGTAGTACCTCGGGACTAGAACAAGAGACCCAGTACTTC.

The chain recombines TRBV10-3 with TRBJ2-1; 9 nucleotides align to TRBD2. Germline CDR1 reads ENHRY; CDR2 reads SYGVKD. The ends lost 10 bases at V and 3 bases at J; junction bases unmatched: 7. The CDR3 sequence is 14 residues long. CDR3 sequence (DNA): TGTGCCACCTCTCCTAGCGGGGACTACAATGAGCAGTTCTTC. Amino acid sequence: CATSPSGDYNEQFF.

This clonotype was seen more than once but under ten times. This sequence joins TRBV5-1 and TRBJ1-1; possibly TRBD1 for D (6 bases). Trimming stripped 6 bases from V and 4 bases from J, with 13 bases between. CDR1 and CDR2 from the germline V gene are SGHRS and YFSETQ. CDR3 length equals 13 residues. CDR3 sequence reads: CASTEGVGTEAFF. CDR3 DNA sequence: TGCGCCAGCACCGAGGGGGTGGGCACTGAAGCTTTCTTT.

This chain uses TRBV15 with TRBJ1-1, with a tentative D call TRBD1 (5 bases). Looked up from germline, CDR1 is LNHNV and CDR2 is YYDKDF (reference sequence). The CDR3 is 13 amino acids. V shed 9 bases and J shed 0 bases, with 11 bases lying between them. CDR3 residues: CATGRVMNTEAFF. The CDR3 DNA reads TGTGCCACGGGACGGGTGATGAACACTGAAGCTTTCTTT.

CDR3 in amino acids: CASSPGQLQTSGANVLTF. CDR3 DNA: TGTGCCAGCAGCCCAGGACAGCTACAAACATCTGGGGCCAACGTCCTGACTTTC. The chain links TRBV11-1 to TRBJ2-6, with D perhaps TRBD1 (6 bases). Germline V gene data show CDR1 as SGHAT and CDR2 as FQDESV (reference sequence). V was shortened by 5 bases and J by 1 base, with 18 bases between the two germline ends. The length of the CDR3 is 18 residues.

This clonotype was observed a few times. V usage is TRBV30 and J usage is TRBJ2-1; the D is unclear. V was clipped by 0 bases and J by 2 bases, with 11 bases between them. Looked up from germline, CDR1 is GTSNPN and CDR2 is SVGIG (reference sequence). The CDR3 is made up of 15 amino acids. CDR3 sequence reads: CAWSVGNRPYNEQFF. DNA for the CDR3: TGTGCCTGGAGTGTAGGGAACCGGCCCTACAATGAGCAGTTCTTC.

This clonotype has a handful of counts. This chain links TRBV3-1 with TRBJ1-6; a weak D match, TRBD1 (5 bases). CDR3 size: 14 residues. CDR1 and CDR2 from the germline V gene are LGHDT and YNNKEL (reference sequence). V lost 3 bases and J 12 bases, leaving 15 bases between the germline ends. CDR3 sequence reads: CASSQEDTRGPLHF. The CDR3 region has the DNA TGTGCCAGCAGCCAGGAGGACACCCGGGGACCCCTCCACTTT.

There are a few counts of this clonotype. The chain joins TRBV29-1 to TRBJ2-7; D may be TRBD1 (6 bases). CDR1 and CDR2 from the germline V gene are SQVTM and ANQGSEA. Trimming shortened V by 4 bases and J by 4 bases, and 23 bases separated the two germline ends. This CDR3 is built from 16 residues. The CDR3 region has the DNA TGCAGCGTTGGGTTCCAGGGGACCTCACCGGGATACGAGCAGTACTTC. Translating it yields CSVGFQGTSPGYEQYF.

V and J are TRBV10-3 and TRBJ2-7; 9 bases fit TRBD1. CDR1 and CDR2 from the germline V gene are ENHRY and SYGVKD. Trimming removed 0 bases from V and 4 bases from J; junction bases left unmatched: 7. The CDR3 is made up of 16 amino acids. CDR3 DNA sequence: TGTGCCATCAGTGAGTCCCCGGGACAGGGCAATTACGAGCAGTACTTC. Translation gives CAISESPGQGNYEQYF.

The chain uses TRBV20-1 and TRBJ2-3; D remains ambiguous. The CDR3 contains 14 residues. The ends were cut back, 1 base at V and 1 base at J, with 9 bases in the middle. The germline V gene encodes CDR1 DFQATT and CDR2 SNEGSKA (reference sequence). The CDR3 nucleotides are TGCAGTGCTAGAGCCCCAGACGGCACAGATACGCAGTATTTT. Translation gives CSARAPDGTDTQYF.